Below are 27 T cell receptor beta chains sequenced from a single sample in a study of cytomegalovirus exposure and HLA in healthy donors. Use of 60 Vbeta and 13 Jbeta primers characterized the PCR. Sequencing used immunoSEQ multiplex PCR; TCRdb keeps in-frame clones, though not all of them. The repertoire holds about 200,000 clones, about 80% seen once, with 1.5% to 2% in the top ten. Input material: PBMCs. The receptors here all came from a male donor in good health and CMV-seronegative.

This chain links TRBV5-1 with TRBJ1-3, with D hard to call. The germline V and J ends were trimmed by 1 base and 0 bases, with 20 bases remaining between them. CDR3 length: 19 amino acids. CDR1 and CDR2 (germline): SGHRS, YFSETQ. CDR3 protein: CASSLSPATSPSSGNTIYF. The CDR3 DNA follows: TGCGCCAGCAGCTTGAGTCCAGCCACCTCGCCTAGCTCTGGAAACACCATATATTTT.

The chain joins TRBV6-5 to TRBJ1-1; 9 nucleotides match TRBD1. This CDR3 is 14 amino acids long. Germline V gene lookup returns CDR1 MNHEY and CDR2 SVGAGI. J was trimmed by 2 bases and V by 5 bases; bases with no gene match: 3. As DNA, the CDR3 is TGTGCCAGCAGTCCGGGACAGGGCAACACTGAAGCTTTCTTT. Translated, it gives CASSPGQGNTEAFF.

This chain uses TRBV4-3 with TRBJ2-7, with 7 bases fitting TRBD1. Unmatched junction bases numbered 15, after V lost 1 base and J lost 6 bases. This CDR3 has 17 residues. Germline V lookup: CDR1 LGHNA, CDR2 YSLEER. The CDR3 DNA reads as TGCGCCAGCAGCCAAGTGAAGCTGCCGGGACAGAAATTCGAGCAGTACTTC. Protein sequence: CASSQVKLPGQKFEQYF.

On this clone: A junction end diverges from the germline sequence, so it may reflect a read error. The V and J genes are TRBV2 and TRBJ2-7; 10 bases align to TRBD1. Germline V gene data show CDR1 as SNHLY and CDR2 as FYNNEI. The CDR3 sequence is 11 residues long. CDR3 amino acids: CASRTGTGVLF. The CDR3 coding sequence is TGTGCCAGCAGGACCGGGACAGGGGTCCTCTTC.

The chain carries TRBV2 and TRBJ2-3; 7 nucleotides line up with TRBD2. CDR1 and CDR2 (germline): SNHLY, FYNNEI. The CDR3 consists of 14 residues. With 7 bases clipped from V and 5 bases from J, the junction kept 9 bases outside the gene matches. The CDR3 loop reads CASNPGLPQDTQYF. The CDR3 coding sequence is TGTGCCAGCAATCCGGGACTACCTCAAGATACGCAGTATTTT.

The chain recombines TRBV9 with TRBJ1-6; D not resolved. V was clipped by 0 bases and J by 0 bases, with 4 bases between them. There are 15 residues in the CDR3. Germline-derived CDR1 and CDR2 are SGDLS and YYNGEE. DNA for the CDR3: TGTGCCAGCAGCGTAGGTAGCTCCTATAATTCACCCCTCCACTTT. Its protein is CASSVGSSYNSPLHF.

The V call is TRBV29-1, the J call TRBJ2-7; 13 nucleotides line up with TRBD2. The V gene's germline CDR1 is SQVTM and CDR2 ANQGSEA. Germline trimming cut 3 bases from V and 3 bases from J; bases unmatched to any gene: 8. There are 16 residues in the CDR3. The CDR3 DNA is TGCAGCGTTGAGTTTACCGGGACTAGCGGGATCTACGAGCAGTACTTC. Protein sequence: CSVEFTGTSGIYEQYF.

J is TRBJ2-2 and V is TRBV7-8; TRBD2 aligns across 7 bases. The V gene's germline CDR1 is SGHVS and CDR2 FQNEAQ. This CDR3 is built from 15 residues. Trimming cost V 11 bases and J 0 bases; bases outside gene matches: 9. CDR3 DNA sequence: TGTGCCTACGCCCCTAGCGGCGCGAACACCGGGGAGCTGTTTTTT. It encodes CAYAPSGANTGELFF.

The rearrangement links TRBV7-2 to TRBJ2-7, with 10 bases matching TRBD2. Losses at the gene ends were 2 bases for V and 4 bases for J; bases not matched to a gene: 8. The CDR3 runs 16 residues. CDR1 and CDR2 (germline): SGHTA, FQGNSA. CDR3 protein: CASSLIPASGGYEQYF. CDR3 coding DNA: TGTGCCAGCAGCTTAATCCCGGCTAGCGGGGGTTACGAGCAGTACTTC. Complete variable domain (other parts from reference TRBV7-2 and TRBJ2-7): GAGVSQSPSNKVTEKGKDVELRCDPISGHTALYWYRQSLGQGLEFLIYFQGNSAPDKSGLPSDRFSAERTGGSVSTLTIQRTQQEDSAVYLCASSLIPASGGYEQYFGPGTRLTVT.

The CDR3 spells CASSWGRQGIYYGYTF. CDR3 nucleotide sequence: TGTGCCAGCAGCTGGGGGCGACAGGGAATTTACTATGGCTACACCTTC. The V and J genes are TRBV5-5 and TRBJ1-2; 7 nucleotides align to TRBD1. There are 16 residues in the CDR3. The germline V gene has CDR1 SGHKS and CDR2 YYEKEE (reference sequence). V lost 3 bases, J lost 3 bases, and 11 bases stayed unmatched.

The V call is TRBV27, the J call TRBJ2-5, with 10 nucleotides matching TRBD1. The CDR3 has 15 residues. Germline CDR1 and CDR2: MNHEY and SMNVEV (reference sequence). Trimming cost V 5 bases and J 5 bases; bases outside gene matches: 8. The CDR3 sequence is CASSIGQGGRETQYF. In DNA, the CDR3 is TGTGCCAGCAGTATTGGACAGGGGGGGAGGGAGACCCAGTACTTC.

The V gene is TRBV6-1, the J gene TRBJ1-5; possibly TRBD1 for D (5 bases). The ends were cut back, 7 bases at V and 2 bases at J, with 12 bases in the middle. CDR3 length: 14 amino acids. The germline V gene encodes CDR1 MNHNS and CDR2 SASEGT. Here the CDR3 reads CASTSARGNQPQHF. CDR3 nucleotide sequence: TGTGCCAGCACGTCAGCCAGGGGCAATCAGCCCCAGCATTTT.

The CDR3 sequence is CAWSVGGSYEQYF. The CDR3 DNA reads TGTGCCTGGAGCGTGGGGGGCTCCTACGAGCAGTACTTC. The chain uses TRBV30 and TRBJ2-7; perhaps TRBD2 as D (6 bases). Trimming took 3 bases from V and 0 from J, leaving 9 bases between them. The CDR3 is 13 residues long. Looked up from germline, CDR1 is GTSNPN and CDR2 is SVGIG (reference sequence).

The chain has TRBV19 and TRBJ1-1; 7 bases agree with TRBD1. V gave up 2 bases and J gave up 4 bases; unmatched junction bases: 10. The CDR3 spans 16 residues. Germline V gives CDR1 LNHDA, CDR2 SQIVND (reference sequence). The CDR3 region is CASSIRHRGIVTEAFF. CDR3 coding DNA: TGTGCCAGTAGTATAAGGCACAGGGGTATTGTCACTGAAGCTTTCTTT.

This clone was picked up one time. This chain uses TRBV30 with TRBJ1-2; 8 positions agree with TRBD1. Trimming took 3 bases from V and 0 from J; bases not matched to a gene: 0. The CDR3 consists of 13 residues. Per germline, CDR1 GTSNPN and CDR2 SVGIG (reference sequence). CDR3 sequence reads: CAWSRGPNYGYTF. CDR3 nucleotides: TGTGCCTGGAGCAGGGGGCCTAACTATGGCTACACCTTC.

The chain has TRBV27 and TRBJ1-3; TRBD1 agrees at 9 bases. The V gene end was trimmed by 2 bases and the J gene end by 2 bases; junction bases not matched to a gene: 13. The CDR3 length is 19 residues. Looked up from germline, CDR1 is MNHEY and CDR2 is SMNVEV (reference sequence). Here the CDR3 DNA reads TGTGCCAGCAGTTTAGTAAAGCCCGGACAGGGGCGAACTGGAAACACCATATATTTT. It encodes CASSLVKPGQGRTGNTIYF.

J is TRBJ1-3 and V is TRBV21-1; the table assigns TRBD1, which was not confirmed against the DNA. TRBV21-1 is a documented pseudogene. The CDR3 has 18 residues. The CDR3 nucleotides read TGTGCCAGCAGCAAAGCATCGCAGGCCGACCCCTCTGGAAACACCATATATTTT. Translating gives CASSKASQADPSGNTIYF.

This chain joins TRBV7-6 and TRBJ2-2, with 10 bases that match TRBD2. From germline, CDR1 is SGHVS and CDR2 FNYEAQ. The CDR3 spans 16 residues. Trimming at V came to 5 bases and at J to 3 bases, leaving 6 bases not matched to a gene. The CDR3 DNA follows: TGTGCCAGCAGCCCCGGGACTAGCGTTTACACCGGGGAGCTGTTTTTT. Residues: CASSPGTSVYTGELFF.

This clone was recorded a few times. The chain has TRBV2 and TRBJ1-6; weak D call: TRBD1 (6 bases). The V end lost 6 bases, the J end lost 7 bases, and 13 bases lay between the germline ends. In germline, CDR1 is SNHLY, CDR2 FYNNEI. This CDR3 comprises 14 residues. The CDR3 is CASRPTGDNSPLHF. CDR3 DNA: TGTGCCAGCAGGCCGACAGGAGACAATTCACCCCTCCACTTT.

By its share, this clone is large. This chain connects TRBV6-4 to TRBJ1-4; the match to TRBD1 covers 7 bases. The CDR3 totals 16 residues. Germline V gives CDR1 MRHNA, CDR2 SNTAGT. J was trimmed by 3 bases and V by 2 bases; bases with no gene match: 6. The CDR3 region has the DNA TGTGCCAGCAGTGACCCGTCGACAGGGCCTAATGAAAAACTGTTTTTT. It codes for CASSDPSTGPNEKLFF.

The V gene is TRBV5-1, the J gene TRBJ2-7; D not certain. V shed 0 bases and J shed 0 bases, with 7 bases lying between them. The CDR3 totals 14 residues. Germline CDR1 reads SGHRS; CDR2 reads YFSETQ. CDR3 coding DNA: TGCGCCAGCAGCTTGGAACAAGTCTCCTACGAGCAGTACTTC. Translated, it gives CASSLEQVSYEQYF.

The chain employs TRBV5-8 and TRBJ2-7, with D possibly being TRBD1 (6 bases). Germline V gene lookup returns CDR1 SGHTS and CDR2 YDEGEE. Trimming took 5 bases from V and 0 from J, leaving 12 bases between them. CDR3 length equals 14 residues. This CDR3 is CASRQTGRSYEQYF. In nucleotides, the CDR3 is TGTGCCAGCAGGCAGACAGGCCGCTCCTACGAGCAGTACTTC.

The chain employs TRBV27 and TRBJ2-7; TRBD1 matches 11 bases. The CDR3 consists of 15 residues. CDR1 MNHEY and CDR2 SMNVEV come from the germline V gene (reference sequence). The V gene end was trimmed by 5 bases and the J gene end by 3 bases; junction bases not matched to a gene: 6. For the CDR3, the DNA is TGTGCCAGCAGTGCCCGGACAGGGGGCGGCTACGAGCAGTACTTC. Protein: CASSARTGGGYEQYF.

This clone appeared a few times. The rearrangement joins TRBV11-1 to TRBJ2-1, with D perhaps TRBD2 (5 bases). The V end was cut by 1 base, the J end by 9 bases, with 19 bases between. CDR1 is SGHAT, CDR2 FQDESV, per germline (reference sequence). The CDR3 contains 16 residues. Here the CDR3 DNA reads TGTGCCAGCAGCTTAGTTGCGAGCTCGGGGATTAGTGAGCAGTTCTTC. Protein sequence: CASSLVASSGISEQFF. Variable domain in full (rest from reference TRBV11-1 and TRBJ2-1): EAEVAQSPRYKITEKSQAVAFWCDPISGHATLYWYRQILGQGPELLVQFQDESVVDDSQLPKDRFSAERLKGVDSTLKIQPAELGDSAMYLCASSLVASSGISEQFFGPGTRLTVL.

Here the CDR3 reads CSVEGGPTYEQYF. Here the CDR3 DNA reads TGCAGCGTTGAAGGGGGGCCGACCTACGAGCAGTACTTC. V is TRBV29-1 and J is TRBJ2-7; a weak D match, TRBD1 (6 bases). Trimming cost V 1 base and J 2 bases, with 9 bases left between them. The germline V gene encodes CDR1 SQVTM and CDR2 ANQGSEA. There are 13 residues in the CDR3.

CDR3 residues: CATSRAAGSYGYTF. The DNA for the CDR3 is TGTGCCACCAGCAGAGCCGCAGGTTCCTATGGCTACACCTTC. The chain combines TRBV15 with TRBJ1-2; D remains unclear. Germline-derived CDR1 and CDR2 are LNHNV and YYDKDF (reference sequence). V was pared by 1 base and J by 4 bases, with 10 bases between. The CDR3 runs 14 residues.

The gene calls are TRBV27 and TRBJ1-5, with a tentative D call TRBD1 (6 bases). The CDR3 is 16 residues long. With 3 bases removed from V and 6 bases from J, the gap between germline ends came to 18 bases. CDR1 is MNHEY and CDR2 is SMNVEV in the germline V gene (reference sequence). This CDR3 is CASSFSVLQGSQPQHF. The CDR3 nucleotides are TGTGCCAGCAGTTTTTCGGTTTTACAGGGTTCTCAGCCCCAGCATTTT.